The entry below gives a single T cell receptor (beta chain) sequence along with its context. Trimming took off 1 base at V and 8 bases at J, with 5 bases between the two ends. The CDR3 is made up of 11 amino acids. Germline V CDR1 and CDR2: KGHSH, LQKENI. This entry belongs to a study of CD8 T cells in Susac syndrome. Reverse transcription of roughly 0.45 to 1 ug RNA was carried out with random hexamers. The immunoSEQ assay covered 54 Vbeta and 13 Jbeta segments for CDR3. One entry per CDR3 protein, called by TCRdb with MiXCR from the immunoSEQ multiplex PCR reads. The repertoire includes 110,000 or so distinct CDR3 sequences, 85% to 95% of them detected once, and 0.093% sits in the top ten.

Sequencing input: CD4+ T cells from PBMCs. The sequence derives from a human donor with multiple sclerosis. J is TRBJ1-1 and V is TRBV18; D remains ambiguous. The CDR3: CASSPQLEAFF. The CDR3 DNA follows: TGTGCCAGCTCACCACAGTTGGAAGCTTTCTTT. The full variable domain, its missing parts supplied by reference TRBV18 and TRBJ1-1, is NAGVMQNPRHLVRRRGQEARLRCSPMKGHSHVYWYRQLPEEGLKFMVYLQKENIIDESGMPKERFSAEFPKEGPSILRIQQVVRGDSAAYFCASSPQLEAFFGQGTRLTVV.